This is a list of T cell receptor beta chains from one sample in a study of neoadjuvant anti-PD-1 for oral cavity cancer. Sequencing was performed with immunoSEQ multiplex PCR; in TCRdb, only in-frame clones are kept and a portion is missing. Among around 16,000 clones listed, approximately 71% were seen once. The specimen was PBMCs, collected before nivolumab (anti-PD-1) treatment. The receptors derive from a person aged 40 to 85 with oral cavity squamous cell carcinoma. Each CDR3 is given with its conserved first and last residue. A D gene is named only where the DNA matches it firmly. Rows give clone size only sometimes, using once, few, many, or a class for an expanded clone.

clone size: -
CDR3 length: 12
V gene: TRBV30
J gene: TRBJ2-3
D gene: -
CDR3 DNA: TGTGCCTGGTCCCACTCCGGAGATACGCAGTATTTT
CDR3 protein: CAWSHSGDTQYF

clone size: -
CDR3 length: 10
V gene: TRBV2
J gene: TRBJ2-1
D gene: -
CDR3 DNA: TGTGCCAGCACCATCTATGAGCAGTTCTTC
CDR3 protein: CASTIYEQFF

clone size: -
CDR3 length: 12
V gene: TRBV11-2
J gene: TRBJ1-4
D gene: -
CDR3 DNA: TGTGCCAGCAGCTTCTCTAATGAAATCCTGTTTTTT
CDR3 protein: CASSFSNEILFF

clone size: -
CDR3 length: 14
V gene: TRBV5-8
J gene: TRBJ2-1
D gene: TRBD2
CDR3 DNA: TGTGCCAGCAGCTGGGGCGGGAGCGTAGATGAGCAGTTCTTC
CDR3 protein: CASSWGGSVDEQFF

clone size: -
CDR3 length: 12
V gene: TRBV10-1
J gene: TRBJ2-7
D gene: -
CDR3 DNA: TGCGCCAGCAGTGAGTCGGTTGGGACACTTCACTTC
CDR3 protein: CASSESVGTLHF

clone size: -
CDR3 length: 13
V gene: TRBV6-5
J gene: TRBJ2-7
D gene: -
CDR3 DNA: TGTGCCAGCAGACCACCGGGGGTCTACGAGCAGTACTTC
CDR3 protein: CASRPPGVYEQYF

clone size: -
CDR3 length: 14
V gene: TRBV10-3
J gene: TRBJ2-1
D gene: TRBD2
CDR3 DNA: TGTGCCATCGGCGGGAGCACGCCTGGCAGCGAGCAGTTCTTC
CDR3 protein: CAIGGSTPGSEQFF

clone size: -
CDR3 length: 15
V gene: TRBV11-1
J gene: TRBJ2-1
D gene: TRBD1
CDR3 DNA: TGTGCCAGCAGGCCAGGGGGCGCGAATAACAATGAGCAGTTCTTC
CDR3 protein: CASRPGGANNNEQFF

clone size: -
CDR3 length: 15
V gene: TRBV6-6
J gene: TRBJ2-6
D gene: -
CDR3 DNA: TGTGCCAGCAGTCAAGCCCTCGGAGGGGCCAACGTCCTGACTTTC
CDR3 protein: CASSQALGGANVLTF

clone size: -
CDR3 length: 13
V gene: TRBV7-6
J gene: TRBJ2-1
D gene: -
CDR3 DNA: TGTGCCAGCAGCTTAAACTCTCCTAATGAGCAGTTCTTC
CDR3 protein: CASSLNSPNEQFF

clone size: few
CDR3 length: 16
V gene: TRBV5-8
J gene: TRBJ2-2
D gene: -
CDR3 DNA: TGTGCCAGCAGCTTTGAGGGCCACAAGAACACCGGGGAGCTGTTTTTT
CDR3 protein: CASSFEGHKNTGELFF

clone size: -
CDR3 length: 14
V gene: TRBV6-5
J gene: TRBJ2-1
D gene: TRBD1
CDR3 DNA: TGTGCCAGCAGTCCAGGGGACAGGGGAAATGAGCAGTTCTTC
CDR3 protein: CASSPGDRGNEQFF

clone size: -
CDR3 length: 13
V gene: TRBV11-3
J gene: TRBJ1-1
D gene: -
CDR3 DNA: TGTGCCAGCAGCTTAAAACAGGAGACTGAAGCTTTCTTT
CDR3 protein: CASSLKQETEAFF

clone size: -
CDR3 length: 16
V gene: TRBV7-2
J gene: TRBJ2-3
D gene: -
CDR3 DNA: TGTGCCAGCAGCTTAGTTGGAATAGCGAGCGGGGATACGCAGTATTTT
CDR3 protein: CASSLVGIASGDTQYF

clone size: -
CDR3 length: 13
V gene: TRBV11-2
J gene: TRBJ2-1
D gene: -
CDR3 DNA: TGTGCCAGCAGCTTGACAGCATACAATGAGCAGTTCTTC
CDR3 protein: CASSLTAYNEQFF

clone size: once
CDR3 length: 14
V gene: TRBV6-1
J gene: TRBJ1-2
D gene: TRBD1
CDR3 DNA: TGTGCCAGCATTTGGGACAGGGCGAACTATGGCTACACCTTC
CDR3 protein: CASIWDRANYGYTF

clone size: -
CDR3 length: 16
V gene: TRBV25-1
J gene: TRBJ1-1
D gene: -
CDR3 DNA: TGTGCCAGCAGTGCATCCTCTTACGGGGGAGACACTGAAGCTTTCTTT
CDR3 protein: CASSASSYGGDTEAFF

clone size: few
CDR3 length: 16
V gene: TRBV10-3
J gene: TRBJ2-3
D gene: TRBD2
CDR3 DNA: TGTGCCATCAGTGAGTCGAGCGGGAGAGGGACAGATACGCAGTATTTT
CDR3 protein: CAISESSGRGTDTQYF

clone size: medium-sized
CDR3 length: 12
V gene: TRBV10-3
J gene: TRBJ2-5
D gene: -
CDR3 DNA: TGTGCCACTTCAGAGGATGGCGAGACCCAGTACTTC
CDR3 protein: CATSEDGETQYF

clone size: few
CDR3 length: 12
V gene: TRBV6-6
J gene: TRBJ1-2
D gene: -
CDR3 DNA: TGTGCCAGCAGTACCAACGTCTATGGCTACACCTTC
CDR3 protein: CASSTNVYGYTF

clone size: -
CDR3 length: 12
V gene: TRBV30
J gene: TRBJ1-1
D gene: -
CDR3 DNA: TGTGCCTGGAAAAGGGTGAACACTGAAGCTTTCTTT
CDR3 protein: CAWKRVNTEAFF

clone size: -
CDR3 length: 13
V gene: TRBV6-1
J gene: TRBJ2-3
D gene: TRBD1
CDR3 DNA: TGTGCCAGCGAAAACAGGGGTATAGATACGCAGTATTTT
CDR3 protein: CASENRGIDTQYF

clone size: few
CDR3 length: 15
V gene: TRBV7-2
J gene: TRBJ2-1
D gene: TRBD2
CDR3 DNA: TGTGCCAGCAGCCCTCTCAGCGGGAGTGGCAATGAGCAGTTCTTC
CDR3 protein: CASSPLSGSGNEQFF

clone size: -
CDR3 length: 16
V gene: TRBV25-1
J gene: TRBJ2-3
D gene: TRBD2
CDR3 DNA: TGTGCCAGCAGTGAACGAGGTAGCGGGGTCACAGATATGCAGTATTTT
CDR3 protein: CASSERGSGVTDMQYF

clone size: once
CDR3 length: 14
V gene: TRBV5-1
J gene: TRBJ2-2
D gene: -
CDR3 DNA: TGCGCCAGCAGGTCCGGGCCGAACACCGGGGAGCTGTTTTTT
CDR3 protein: CASRSGPNTGELFF

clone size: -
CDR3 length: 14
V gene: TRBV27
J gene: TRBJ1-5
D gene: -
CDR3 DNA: TGTGCCAGCAGTTTGATTGGTCCCAAAGGGCCCCAGCATTTT
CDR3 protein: CASSLIGPKGPQHF

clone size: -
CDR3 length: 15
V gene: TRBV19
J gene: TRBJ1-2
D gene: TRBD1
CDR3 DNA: TGTGCCAGTAGCCCAAAAACCGGGACAGAAGGTGGCTACACCTTC
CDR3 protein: CASSPKTGTEGGYTF

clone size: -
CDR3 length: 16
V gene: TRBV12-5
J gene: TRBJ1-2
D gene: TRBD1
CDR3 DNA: TGTGCTAGTGGTTTTAGAGGGGGCACAGAGTTGAGAGGCTACACCTTC
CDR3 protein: CASGFRGGTELRGYTF

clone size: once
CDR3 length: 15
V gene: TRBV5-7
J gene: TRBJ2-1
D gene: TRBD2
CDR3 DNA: TGTGCCAGCACCTACGGGACTAGTATTTTCAATGAGCAGTTCTTC
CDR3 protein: CASTYGTSIFNEQFF

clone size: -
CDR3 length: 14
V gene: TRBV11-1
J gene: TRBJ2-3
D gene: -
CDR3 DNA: TGTGCCAGCAGCTTCACTAGAGGCGCAGATACGCAGTATTTT
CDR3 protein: CASSFTRGADTQYF

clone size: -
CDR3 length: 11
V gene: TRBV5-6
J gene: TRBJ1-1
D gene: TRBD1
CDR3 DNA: TGTGCCAGCACCGACAGGGCTGAAGCTTTCTTT
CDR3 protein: CASTDRAEAFF

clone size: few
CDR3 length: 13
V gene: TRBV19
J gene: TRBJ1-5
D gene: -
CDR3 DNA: TGTGCCAGTAGTATCGTCGGGAATCAGCCCCAGCATTTT
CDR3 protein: CASSIVGNQPQHF

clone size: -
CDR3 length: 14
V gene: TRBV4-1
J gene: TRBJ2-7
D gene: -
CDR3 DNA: TGCGCCAGCAGCCAAAATTGGGGGACCTACGAGCAGTACTTC
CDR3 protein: CASSQNWGTYEQYF

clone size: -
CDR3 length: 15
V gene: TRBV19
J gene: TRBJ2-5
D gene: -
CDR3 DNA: TGTGCCAGTAGTATTAACGAAGGGCCCCAAGAGACCCAGTACTTC
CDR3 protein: CASSINEGPQETQYF

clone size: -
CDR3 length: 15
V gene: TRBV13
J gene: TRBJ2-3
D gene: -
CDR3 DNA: TGTGCCAGCAGCTTCGCTCTCCTTCGCACAGATACGCAGTATTTT
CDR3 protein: CASSFALLRTDTQYF

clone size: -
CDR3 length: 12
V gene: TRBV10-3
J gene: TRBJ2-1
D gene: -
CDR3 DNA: TGTGCCATCAGCCAGGGCGGGGATGAGCAGTTCTTC
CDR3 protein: CAISQGGDEQFF

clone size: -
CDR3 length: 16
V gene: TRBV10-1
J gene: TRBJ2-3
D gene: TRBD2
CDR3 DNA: TGCGCCAGCAGTGAGTTGGCTAGCGGGGTAATGAATACGCAGTATTTT
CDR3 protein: CASSELASGVMNTQYF